In its sample, the clone carrying this T cell receptor (beta chain) was seen many times. Its antigen is as yet unknown. Germline V CDR1 and CDR2: MDHEN, SYDVKM. V was clipped by 6 bases and J by 3 bases, with 14 bases between them. The CDR3 sequence is 14 residues long. From the RT-PCR reads, TCRdb called clonotypes with MiXCR, one entry per CDR3 protein. The sample shows just over 300,000 distinct CDR3 sequences, just over 20% of them seen only once. The data were taken from a study of response to subunit inactivated influenza vaccine. Notes on the study in general: The authors suggested that few new T cells are recruited per seasonal influenza vaccination.

This sequence was found in a man in his fifties or sixties who received an inactivated influenza vaccine. The specimen was PBMCs from blood, collected about 20 months after vaccination. This chain joins TRBV28 and TRBJ1-1; D is uncertain. The DNA for the CDR3 is TGTGCCAGCAGAACGGCGACCGATGACACTGAAGCTTTCTTT. Translation: CASRTATDDTEAFF.